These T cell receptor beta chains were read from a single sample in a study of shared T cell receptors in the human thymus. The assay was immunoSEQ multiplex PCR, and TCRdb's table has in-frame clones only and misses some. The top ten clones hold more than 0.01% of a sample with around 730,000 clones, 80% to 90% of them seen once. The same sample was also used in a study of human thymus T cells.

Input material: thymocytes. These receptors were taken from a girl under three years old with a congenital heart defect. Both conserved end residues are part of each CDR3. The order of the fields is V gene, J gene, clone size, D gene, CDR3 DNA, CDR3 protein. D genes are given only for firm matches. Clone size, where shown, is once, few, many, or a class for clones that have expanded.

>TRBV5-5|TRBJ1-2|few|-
TGTGCCAGCAGCTTGGCTGGCAGGGAGGGATGGTCGTGCTATGGCTACACCTTC
CASSLAGREGWSCYGYTF
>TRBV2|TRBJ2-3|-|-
TGTGCCAGCAGTGATCCCCTCCAGGGGGGGGACAGGCGCACAGATACGCAGTATTTT
CASSDPLQGGDRRTDTQYF
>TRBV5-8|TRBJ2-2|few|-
TGTGCCAGCAGCTTGGAGATGCCAGAGAACACCGGGGAGCTGTTTTTT
CASSLEMPENTGELFF
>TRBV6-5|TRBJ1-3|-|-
TGTGCCAGCACGACTACCCGTAGCTCTGGAAACACCATATATTTT
CASTTTRSSGNTIYF
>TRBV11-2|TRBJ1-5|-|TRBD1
TGTGCCAGCAGCCGGGACAGGGAGAAATCACTTATCGCACCCCAGCATTTT
CASSRDREKSLIAPQHF
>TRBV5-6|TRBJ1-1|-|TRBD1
TGTGCCAGCAGCTCCACAGGGGGAAGAGAGGTAGACACTGAAGCTTTCTTT
CASSSTGGREVDTEAFF
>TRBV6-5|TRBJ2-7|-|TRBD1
TGTGCCAGCAGTTACGGTGGGACAGACTACGAGCAGTACTTC
CASSYGGTDYEQYF
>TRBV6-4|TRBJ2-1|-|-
TGTGCCAGCAGTCCCAATAGAGAGGCGGAACCGCAGTTCTTC
CASSPNREAEPQFF
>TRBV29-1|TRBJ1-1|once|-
TGCAGCGTTGTCGGACTCCTAAACACTGAAGCTTTCTTT
CSVVGLLNTEAFF
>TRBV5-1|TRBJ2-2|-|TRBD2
TGCGCCAGCAGCCCAAAGTGGCAGGGACTAGCGGGGACCGGGGAGCTGTTTTTT
CASSPKWQGLAGTGELFF
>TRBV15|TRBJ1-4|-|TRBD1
TGTGCCACCAGCAGAGATCAGACCACAGGGGGCGCGGCAGCAAACAAGCGGTCTAATGAAAAACTGTTTTTT
CATSRDQTTGGAAANKRSNEKLFF
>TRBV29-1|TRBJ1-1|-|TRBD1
TGCAGCGGGGACAGGGTGGACACTGAAGCTTTCTTT
CSGDRVDTEAFF
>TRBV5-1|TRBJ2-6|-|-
TGCGCCAGCAGCTTGACAGGGAACGACTCTGGGGCCAACGTCCTGACTTTC
CASSLTGNDSGANVLTF
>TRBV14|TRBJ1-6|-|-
TGTGCCAGCAGCCATGGTTCGGTCAATTCACCCCTCCACTTT
CASSHGSVNSPLHF
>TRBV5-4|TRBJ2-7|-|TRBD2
TGTGCCAGCAGTAGCGGGGGGCCCTACGAGCAGTACTTC
CASSSGGPYEQYF
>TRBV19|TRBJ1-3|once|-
TGTGCCAGTATCCCAATTACCCCACAGGGAGTGCCTGGAAACACCATATATTTT
CASIPITPQGVPGNTIYF
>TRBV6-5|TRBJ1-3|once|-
TGTGCCAGCAGTTTCAACGACGGAGCTTCCTCAAACACCATATATTTT
CASSFNDGASSNTIYF